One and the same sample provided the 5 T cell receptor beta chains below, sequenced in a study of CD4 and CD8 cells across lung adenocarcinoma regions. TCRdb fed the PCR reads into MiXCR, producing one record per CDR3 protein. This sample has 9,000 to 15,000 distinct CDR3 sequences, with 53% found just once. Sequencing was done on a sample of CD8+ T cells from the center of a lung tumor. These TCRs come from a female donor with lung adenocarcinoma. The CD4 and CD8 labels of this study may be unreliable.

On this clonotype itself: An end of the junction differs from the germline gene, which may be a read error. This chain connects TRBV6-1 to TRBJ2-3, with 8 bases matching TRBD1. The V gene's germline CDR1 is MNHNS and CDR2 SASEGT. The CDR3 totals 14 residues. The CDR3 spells CAGRGLWPTNTQYF. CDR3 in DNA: TGTGCCGGCAGGGGGCTGTGGCCCACAAATACGCAGTATTTT.

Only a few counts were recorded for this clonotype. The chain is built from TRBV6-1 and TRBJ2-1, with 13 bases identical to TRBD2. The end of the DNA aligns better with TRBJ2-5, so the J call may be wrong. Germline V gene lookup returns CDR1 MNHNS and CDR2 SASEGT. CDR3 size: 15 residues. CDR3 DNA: TGTGCCAGCACAGGACTAGCGGGAGAATGGGAGACCCAGTACTTC. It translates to CASTGLAGEWETQYF.

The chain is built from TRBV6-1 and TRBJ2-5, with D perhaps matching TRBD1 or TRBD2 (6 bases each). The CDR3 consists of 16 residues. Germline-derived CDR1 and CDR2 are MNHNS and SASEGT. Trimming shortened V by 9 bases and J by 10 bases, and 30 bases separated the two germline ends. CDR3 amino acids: CASTGHGGGEQNIQYF. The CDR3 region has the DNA TGTGCCAGTACTGGGCACGGGGGCGGCGAACAGAACATCCAGTACTTC.

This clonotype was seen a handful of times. The CDR3 coding sequence is TGTGCCAGCAGTAATACACAGGGTAACAGCGCCTATGGCTACACCTTC. Its protein is CASSNTQGNSAYGYTF. J is TRBJ1-2 and V is TRBV6-1; D may be TRBD1 (6 bases). In germline, CDR1 is MNHNS, CDR2 SASEGT. The CDR3 extends over 16 amino acids. The V and J ends lost 5 bases and 4 bases respectively, with 20 bases between them.

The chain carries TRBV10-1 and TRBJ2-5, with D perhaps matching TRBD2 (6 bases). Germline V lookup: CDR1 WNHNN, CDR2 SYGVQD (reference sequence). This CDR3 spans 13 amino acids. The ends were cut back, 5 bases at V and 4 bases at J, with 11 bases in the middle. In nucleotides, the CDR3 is TGCGCCAGCAGTTTGACAGCGGGAGAGACCCAGTACTTC. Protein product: CASSLTAGETQYF.